One T cell receptor (beta chain) is described in this entry. Its cognate antigen is unknown. Libraries were prepared by immunoSEQ multiplex PCR; TCRdb keeps only in-frame clonotypes and omits some of them. The sample lists around 350,000 clones, about 85% occurring once. This sample was taken from a study of Ad26.COV2.S vaccination and SARS-CoV-2 variants. Treatment given: 15 to 20 received Ad26.COV2.S at low or high dose, single or two shots; about 5 received placebo; per-sample allocation not given. The study sampled participants on day 63 after the first vaccine or placebo injection. Trimming cost V 0 bases and J 2 bases; bases outside gene matches: 2. The CDR3 consists of 15 residues. Germline V gives CDR1 SGHRS, CDR2 YFSETQ. Study-wide points: Total T cell responses were possibly underestimated by TCR breadth and depth analyses. Vaccinated individuals (as opposed to placebo recipients) had higher spike-specific TCR breadth.

The origin of this receptor is a person between 18 and 65 years old who received the Ad26.COV2.S COVID-19 vaccine or a placebo. This material consisted of peripheral blood, taken in a trial of Ad26.COV2.S vaccine versus placebo. The chain is built from TRBV5-1 and TRBJ2-1; 7 bases are shared with TRBD1. Here the CDR3 reads CASSLGTGTYNEQFF. Here the CDR3 DNA reads TGCGCCAGCAGCTTGGGGACAGGAACCTACAATGAGCAGTTCTTC.